The TCR beta chain under discussion was sequenced for a study of blood T cell repertoires in COVID-19 (dated by TCRdb to about 2020). Broadly, across the study: The collaborator samples originated in the United States, Italy and Spain and spanned the acute and convalescent phases of COVID-19. The prospective study material was composed of cDNA or gDNA derived from T cells, B-cell-depleted T cells, or PBMCs. Deeply sampled blood TCRbeta repertoires from subjects exposed to, actively infected with, or recovered from COVID-19 were included in the dataset. The repertoires were made available in a free public database intended to serve as a resource for research on the immune response to SARS-CoV-2. The samples were drawn from two sources: the first 160 participants of the ongoing ImmuneRACE study, and 950 to 1,500 subjects contributed by 6 global collaborators. A de-identified subject ID, COVID-19 status, age in years and sex were almost always included in the sample metadata. HLA class I and class II types, where available, came from metadata supplied by the sample provider rather than from assay-based typing.

Comments on this clone: The specificity of this receptor is unknown. Base qualities are not at hand, and no much larger clone is one base apart.

TCRbeta CDR3 regions were amplified from genomic DNA by means of the immunoSEQ Assay, a bias-controlled multiplex PCR. Per the authors' processing: The number of nucleated cells in each sample was estimated from the amplification of reference gene primers within the assay. Sequence reads were collapsed and filtered to measure the absolute abundance of every unique TCRbeta CDR3 rearrangement. For each sample, productive Simpson clonality was calculated by taking the square root of Simpson's diversity index across productive rearrangements. This is the immuneACCESS table as TCRdb keeps it, with only in-frame sequences that have V and J called. A part of the clones is gone; compared with another copy, unresolved V genes explain less than half, and the rest is unexplained. That table gives V, J and clone size, and the DNA gave D and trimming. Counted in this sample were around 100,000 clones; roughly 81% of them appeared once. The ten largest make up 9.9% of the sample.

Findings and caveats that apply to the study as a whole: The quantity of clinical and demographic metadata differed by source and by participant and was supplied without curation.

V is cut by 0 bases and J by 6 bases, and the space between the germline ends is 10 bases. The CDR3 sequence holds 15 residues, the cysteine and phenylalanine included. The entry retains the CDR3 DNA only, 45 bases that are in frame from base 1. CDR1 SGHRS and CDR2 YFSETQ were looked up in the germline V gene. Whole blood was collected in K2EDTA tubes by collaborating institutions according to the institutions' own protocols. For TCRbeta analysis, collaborators shipped samples as frozen whole blood, isolated PBMCs, or DNA extracted from either of those sample types. Sequenced: peripheral blood. The chain uses TRBV5-1 and TRBJ1-6; the D region possibly corresponds to TRBD1 (6 bases align). This receptor was obtained from a man in his forties with active or convalescent COVID-19. The DNA reads as follows: TGCGCCAGCAGCTTGGAGGGGGGGGGTAATTCACCCCTCCACTTT. It translates to CASSLEGGGNSPLHF.